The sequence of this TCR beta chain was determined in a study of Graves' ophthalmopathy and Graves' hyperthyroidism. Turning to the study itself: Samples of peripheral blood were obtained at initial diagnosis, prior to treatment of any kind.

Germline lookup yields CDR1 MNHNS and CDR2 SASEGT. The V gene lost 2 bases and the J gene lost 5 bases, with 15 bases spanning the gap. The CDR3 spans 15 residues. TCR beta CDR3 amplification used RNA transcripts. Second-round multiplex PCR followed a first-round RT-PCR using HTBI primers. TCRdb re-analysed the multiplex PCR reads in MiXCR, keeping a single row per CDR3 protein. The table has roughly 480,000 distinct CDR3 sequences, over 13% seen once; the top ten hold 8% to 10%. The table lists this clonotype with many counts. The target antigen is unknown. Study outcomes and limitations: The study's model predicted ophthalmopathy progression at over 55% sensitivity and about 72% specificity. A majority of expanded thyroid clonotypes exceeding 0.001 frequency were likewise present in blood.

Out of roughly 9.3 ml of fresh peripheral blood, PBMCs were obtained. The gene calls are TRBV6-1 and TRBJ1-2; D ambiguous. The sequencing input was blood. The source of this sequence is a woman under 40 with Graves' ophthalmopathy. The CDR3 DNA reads TGTGCCAGCAGTGAACCTAGAGTGCTCCGGTATGGCTACACCTTC. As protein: CASSEPRVLRYGYTF.